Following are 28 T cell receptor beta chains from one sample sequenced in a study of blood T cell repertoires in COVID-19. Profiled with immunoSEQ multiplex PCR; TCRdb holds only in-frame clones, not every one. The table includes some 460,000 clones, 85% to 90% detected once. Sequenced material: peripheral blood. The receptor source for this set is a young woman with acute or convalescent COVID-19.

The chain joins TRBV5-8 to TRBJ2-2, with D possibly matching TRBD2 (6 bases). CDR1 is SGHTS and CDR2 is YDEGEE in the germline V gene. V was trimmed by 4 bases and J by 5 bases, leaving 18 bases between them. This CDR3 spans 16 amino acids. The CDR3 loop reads CASSRGAIRDTGELFF. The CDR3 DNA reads TGTGCCAGCAGCCGCGGGGCCATTAGGGATACCGGGGAGCTGTTTTTT.

In nucleotides, the CDR3 is TGTGCCAGCAGTCACGAATCCGGGACTTCATACAAACTGTTTTTT. It encodes CASSHESGTSYKLFF. The genes are TRBV6-5 and TRBJ1-4; possible D gene TRBD1, 5 bases. V was shortened by 5 bases and J by 11 bases, with 21 bases between the two germline ends. Germline V lookup: CDR1 MNHEY, CDR2 SVGAGI. The CDR3 consists of 15 residues.

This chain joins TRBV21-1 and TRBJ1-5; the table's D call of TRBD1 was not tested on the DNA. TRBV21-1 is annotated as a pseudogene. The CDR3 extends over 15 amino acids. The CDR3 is CASSTKDKTNQPQHF. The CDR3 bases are TGTGCCAGCAGCACGAAAGACAAGACCAATCAGCCCCAGCATTTT.

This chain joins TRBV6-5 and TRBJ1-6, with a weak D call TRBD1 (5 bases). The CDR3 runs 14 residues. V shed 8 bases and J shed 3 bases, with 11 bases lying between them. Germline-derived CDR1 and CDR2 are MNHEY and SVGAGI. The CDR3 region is CASGGRSYNSPLHF. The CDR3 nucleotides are TGTGCCAGCGGGGGGAGGAGCTATAATTCACCCCTCCACTTT.

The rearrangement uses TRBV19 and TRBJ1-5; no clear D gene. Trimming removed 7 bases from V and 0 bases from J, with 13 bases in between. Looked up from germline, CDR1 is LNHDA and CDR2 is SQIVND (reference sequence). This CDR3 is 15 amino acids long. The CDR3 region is CASTIGVHSNQPQHF. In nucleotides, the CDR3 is TGTGCCAGTACCATCGGGGTCCATAGCAATCAGCCCCAGCATTTT.

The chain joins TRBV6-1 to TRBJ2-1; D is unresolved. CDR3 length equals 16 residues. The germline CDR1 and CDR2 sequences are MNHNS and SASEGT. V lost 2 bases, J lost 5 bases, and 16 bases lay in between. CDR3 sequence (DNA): TGTGCCAGCAGTGAAACCCTTTTGGCAGATAACAATGAGCAGTTCTTC. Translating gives CASSETLLADNNEQFF.

The CDR3 spells CATSDWTTGGAFNEQFF. The CDR3, as DNA: TGTGCCACCAGTGATTGGACAACAGGGGGCGCATTCAATGAGCAGTTCTTC. V usage is TRBV24-1 and J usage is TRBJ2-1, with TRBD1 matching 9 bases. V shed 2 bases and J 6 bases; nucleotides not matched to a gene: 10. The V gene's germline CDR1 is KGHDR and CDR2 SFDVKD. This CDR3 is 17 amino acids long.

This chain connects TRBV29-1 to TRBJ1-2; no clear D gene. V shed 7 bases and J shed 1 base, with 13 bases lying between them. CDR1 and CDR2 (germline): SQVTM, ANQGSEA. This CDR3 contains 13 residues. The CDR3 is CSAPSVFNYGYTF. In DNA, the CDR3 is TGCAGCGCACCCTCGGTCTTTAACTATGGCTACACCTTC.

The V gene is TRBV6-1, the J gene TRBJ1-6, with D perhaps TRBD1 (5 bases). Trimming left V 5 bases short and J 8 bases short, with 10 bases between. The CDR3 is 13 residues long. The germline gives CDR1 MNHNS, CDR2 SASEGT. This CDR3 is CASSSTGDSPLHF. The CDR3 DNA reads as TGTGCCAGCAGTTCTACGGGGGATTCACCCCTCCACTTT.

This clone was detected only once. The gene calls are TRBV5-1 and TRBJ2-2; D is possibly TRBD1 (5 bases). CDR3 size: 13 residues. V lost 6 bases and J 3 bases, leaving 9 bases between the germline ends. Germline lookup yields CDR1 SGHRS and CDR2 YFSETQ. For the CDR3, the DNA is TGCGCCAGCACCAGGGCGGACACCGGGGAGCTGTTTTTT. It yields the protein CASTRADTGELFF.

In DNA, the CDR3 is TGTGCCAGCAGCTTAACGTGGAGGGATACGCAGTATTTT. Amino acids: CASSLTWRDTQYF. The chain has TRBV7-3 and TRBJ2-3, with D perhaps matching TRBD2 (5 bases). CDR1 is SGHTA and CDR2 is FQGTGA in the germline V gene. This CDR3 has 13 amino acids. V dropped 0 bases and J dropped 6 bases, with 7 bases sitting between them.

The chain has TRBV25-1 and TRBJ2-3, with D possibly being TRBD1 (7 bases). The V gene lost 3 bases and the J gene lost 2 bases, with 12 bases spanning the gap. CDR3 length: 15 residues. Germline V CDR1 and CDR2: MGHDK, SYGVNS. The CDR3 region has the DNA TGTGCCAGCAGTGACCCCAGGGGGGCCACAGATACGCAGTATTTT. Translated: CASSDPRGATDTQYF.

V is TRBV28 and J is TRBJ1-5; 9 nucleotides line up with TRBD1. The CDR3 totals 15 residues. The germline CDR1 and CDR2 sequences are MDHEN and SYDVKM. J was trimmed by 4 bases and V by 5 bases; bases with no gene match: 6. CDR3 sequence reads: CASSHRDRDNQPQHF. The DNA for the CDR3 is TGTGCCAGCAGTCACCGGGACAGGGATAATCAGCCCCAGCATTTT.

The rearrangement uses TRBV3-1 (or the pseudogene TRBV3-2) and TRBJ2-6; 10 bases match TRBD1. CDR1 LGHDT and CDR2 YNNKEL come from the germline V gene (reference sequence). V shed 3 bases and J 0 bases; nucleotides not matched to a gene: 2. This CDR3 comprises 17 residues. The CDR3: CASSHRTGGSGANVLTF. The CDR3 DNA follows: TGTGCCAGCAGCCACAGGACAGGGGGCTCTGGGGCCAACGTCCTGACTTTC.

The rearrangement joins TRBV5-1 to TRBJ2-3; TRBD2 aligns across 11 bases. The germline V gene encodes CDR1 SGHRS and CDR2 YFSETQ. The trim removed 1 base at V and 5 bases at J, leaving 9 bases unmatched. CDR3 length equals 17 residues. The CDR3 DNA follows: TGCGCCAGCAGCTTGATCCCTAGCGGGGGGAGTGGAGATACGCAGTATTTT. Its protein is CASSLIPSGGSGDTQYF.

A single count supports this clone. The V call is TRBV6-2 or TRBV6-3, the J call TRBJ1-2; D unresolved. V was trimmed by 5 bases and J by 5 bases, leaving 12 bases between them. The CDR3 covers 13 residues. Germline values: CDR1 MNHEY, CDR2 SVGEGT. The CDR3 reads CASSPGLFYGYTF. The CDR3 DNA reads TGTGCCAGCAGTCCCGGACTCTTTTATGGCTACACCTTC.

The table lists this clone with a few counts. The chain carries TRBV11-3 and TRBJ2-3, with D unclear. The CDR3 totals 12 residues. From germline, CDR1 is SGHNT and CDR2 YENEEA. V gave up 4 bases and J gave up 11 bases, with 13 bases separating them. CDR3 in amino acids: CASSSTDLKQYF. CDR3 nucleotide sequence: TGTGCCAGCAGCTCGACTGACCTAAAGCAGTATTTT.

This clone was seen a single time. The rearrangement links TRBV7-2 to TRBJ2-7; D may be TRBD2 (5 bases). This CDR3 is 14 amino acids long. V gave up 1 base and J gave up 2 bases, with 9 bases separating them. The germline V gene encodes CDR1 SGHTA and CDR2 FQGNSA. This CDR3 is CASSLVGETYEQYF. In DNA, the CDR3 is TGTGCCAGCAGCTTAGTCGGGGAAACCTACGAGCAGTACTTC.

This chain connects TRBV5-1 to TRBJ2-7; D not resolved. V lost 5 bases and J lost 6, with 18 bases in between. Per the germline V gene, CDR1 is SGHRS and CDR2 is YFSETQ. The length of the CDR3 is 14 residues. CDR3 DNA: TGCGCCAGCAGTGGCCTTGGTGGTGATTTCGAGCAGTACTTC. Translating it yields CASSGLGGDFEQYF.

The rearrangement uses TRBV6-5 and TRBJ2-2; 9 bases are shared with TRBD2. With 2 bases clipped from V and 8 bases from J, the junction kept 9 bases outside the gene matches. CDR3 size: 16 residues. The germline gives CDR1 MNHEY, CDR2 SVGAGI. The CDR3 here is CASSYRVAGASGELFF. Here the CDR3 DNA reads TGTGCCAGCAGTTACCGCGTAGCGGGGGCCTCTGGGGAGCTGTTTTTT.

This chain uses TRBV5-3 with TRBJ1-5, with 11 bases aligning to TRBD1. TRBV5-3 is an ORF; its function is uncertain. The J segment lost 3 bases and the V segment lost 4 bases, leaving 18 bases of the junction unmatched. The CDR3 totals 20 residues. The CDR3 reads CARSPLGVTGTGGDNQPQHF. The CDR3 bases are TGTGCCAGAAGCCCACTAGGGGTTACCGGGACAGGGGGTGACAATCAGCCCCAGCATTTT.

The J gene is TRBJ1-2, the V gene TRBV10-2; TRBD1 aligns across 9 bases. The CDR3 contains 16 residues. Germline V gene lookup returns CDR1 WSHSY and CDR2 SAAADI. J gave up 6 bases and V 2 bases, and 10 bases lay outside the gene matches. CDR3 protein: CASSEIKTGGGNGYTF. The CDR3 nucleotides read TGCGCCAGCAGTGAGATAAAAACAGGGGGCGGCAATGGCTACACCTTC.

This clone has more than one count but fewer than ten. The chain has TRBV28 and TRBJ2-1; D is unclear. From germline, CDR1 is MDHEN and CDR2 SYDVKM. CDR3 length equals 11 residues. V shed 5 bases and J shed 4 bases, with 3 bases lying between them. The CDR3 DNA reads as TGTGCCAGCAGTCTTTACAATGAGCAGTTCTTC. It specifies CASSLYNEQFF.

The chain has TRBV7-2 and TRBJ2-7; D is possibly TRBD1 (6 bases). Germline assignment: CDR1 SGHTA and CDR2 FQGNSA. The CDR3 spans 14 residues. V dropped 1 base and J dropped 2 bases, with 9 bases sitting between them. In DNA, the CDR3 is TGTGCCAGCAGCTTAGTGGGGGCGGCCTACGAGCAGTACTTC. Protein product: CASSLVGAAYEQYF.

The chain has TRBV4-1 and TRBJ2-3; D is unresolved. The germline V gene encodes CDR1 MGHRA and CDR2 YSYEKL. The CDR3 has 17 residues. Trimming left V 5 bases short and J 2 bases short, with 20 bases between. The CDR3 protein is CASSEASTILITDTQYF. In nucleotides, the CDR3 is TGCGCCAGCAGCGAAGCGTCTACTATTCTCATCACAGATACGCAGTATTTT.

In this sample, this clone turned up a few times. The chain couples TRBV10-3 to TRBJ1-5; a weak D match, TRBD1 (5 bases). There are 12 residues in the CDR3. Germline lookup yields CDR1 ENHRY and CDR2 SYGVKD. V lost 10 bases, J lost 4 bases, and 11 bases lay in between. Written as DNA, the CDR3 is TGTGCCACCAGACAGCTTAATCAGCCCCAGCATTTT. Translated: CATRQLNQPQHF.

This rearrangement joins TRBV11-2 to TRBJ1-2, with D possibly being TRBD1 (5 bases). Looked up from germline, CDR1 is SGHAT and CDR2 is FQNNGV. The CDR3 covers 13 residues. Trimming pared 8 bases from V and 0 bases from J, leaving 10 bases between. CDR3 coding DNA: TGTGCCAGCCAGGGTTTAGCTAACTATGGCTACACCTTC. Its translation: CASQGLANYGYTF.

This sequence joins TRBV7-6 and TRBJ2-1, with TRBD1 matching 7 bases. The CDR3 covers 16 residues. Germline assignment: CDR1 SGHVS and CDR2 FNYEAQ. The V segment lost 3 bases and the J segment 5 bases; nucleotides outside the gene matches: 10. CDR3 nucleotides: TGTGCCAGCAGCTTCTCGCCACAGGGGATAGACAATGAGCAGTTCTTC. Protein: CASSFSPQGIDNEQFF.